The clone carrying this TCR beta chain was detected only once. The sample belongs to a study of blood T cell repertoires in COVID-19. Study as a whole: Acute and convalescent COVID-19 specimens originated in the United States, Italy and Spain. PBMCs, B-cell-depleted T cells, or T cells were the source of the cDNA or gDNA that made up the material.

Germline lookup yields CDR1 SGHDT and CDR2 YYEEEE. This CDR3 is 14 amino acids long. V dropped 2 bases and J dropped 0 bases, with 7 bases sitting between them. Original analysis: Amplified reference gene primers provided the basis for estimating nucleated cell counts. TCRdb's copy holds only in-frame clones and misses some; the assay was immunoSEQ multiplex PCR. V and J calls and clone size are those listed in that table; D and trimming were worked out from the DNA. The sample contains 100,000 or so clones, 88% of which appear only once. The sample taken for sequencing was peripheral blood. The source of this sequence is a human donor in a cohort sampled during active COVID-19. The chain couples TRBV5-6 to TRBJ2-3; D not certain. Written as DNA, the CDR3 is TGTGCCAGCAGCTTCGCCGGTAGCACAGATACGCAGTATTTT. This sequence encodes CASSFAGSTDTQYF.